The present entry profiles one T cell receptor (beta chain) with its context. Which antigen it targets is not known. It has no much larger one-base neighbor in the sample; base qualities were not kept. Library preparation employed PCR. Reads for this sample came from an Illumina HiSeq 2500. To reduce PCR and sequencing biases, unique molecular identifiers were incorporated into the TCR beta cDNA libraries. Some 500,000 cDNA molecules were obtained per 1 to 10 million input T cells, so each molecule approximated one T cell. Patient libraries were prepared and sequenced with the same protocol used for the earlier healthy control dataset. Samples belonging to the same batch were prepared together, multiplexed and sequenced on a shared HiSeq lane. The study's processing was this. MIGEC handled the raw barcoded reads, throwing out single-read molecular identifier groups before consensus assembly and CDR3 extraction. Clonotype tables were post-analysed with VDJtools, and diversity was normalized by down-sampling all datasets to the smallest sample size. To correct batch-related cross-sample contamination, repertoire overlap clustering matched CDR3 amino acid sequences but not nucleotide sequences. TCRdb redid the processing of the public reads, applying fastp at Q25 and MiXCR, and retained in-frame beta chains. Each CDR3 protein gets just one entry, which takes the most common genes and DNA from the rows behind it. TCRdb's processing, not the authors', yielded these V and J calls. The sample table contains about 770,000 distinct CDR3 sequences; only one count was recorded for under 60% of them. The biggest ten clones account for roughly 4.5% of the sample.

TCR beta repertoires were profiled from peripheral blood of about a dozen young patients with multiple sclerosis to demonstrate the VDJtools post-analysis software. The multiple sclerosis patients were children and adolescents ranging in age from about 6 to 17 years. The sample is drawn from a study of post-analysis software for immune sequencing data (dated by TCRdb to the mid-2010s). Regarding the complete study: The recorded disease courses included relapsing-remitting, secondary progressive and progressive-relapsing multiple sclerosis, and some patients had no subtype annotation. The patient repertoires were set against eleven to twelve previously published healthy control repertoires from donors whose ages ranged from roughly 6 to 26 years. A subset of samples was prepared in parallel using single-end sample barcoding, then pooled and co-amplified after Illumina adapter ligation. Points the paper makes about the study in general: Significantly higher frequencies in patients than in controls were found for five TRBV segments, including TRBV5-6, TRBV5-1 and TRBV20-1. The control group was slightly older than the multiple sclerosis patient group. Direct clustering with F measure showed strong co-clustering of samples prepared in the same batch, prompting a batch-effect correction. Multiple sclerosis patients had significantly lower normalized Chao1 diversity than controls, a result that suggests substantial peripheral T-cell clonal expansion.

As encoded in the germline V gene, CDR1 is MGHRA while CDR2 is YSYEKL. From the cysteine up to the phenylalanine, the CDR3 has a length of 15 residues. Here the CDR3 DNA is all that survives: 45 bases in frame from base 1. Deletion took 0 bases off V and 7 bases off J, with a span of 16 bases between the germline ends. The V gene is TRBV4-1 and the J gene is TRBJ2-7; TRBD1 could be the D gene, as 7 bases match. This receptor was identified in a girl aged 5 to 17 with multiple sclerosis. The sequenced sample was blood. CDR3 loop: CASSQEYSGRGEQYF. The DNA is TGCGCCAGCAGCCAAGAGTATAGCGGCAGGGGGGAGCAGTACTTC.